This TCR beta chain was obtained from a study of blood T cell repertoires in COVID-19. Libraries were prepared by immunoSEQ multiplex PCR; TCRdb keeps only in-frame clonotypes and omits some of them. Of 650,000 to 800,000 clones listed, 80% to 90% are singletons. The V end lost 3 bases, the J end lost 2 bases, and 14 bases lay between the germline ends. The CDR3 has 15 residues. CDR1 and CDR2 (germline): SGDLS, YYNGEE. The chain employs TRBV9 and TRBJ1-2; TRBD1 might be the D (6 bases). The sample taken for sequencing was peripheral blood. The origin of this receptor is a woman aged 18 to 35 with acute or convalescent COVID-19. The CDR3 spells CASSEALGANYGYTF. CDR3 DNA: TGTGCCAGCAGCGAGGCCCTGGGGGCGAACTATGGCTACACCTTC.